A single sample gave rise to the 12 T cell receptor beta chains below, sequenced in a study of tumor-infiltrating lymphocytes in primary liver carcinoma. The input was roughly 0.5 ug total RNA; TCR beta cDNA was made from it with a constant-region primer. Three-round nested multiplex PCR performed with slightly modified ARM-PCR produced the TCR beta libraries. With TRBV1-TRBV30 forward primers and a C-beta reverse primer, the first two PCR rounds were run for 10 to 11 cycles each. Each CDR3 protein is one row after TCRdb ran MiXCR on the multiplex PCR reads. The table lists 20,000 to 25,000 distinct CDR3 sequences, 60% to 80% of them singletons. Unsorted bulk tissue, roughly 20-32 mg of it, served as the source for co-extraction of RNA and DNA. Specimen: liver tumor tissue from sampling region 1. The subset was: tumor region T1, superior pole. The source is a woman in her 30s with primary liver carcinoma and hepatitis B virus infection.

The chain uses TRBV11-2 and TRBJ1-1, with TRBD1 matching over 7 bases. The CDR3 has 14 residues. Germline-derived CDR1 and CDR2 are SGHAT and FQNNGV. V shed 6 bases and J 11 bases; nucleotides not matched to a gene: 15. CDR3 sequence (DNA): TGTGCCAGCAGATATACAGGGGTGAGGGTTGAGGCTTTCTTT. Translating it yields CASRYTGVRVEAFF.

Note on this clonotype: Because it lacks the conserved phenylalanine or tryptophan at the end, this CDR3 is likely a read error. It is unclear where the CDR3 begins or ends on the DNA, so no DNA is shown, and the CDR3 is as TCRdb lists it. The gene calls are TRBV12-3 or TRBV12-4 and TRBJ2-5; no check of the table's D call, TRBD1, against the DNA was made. With termini counted, the CDR3 has 15 amino acids. The chain's CDR3 is CASSTYPGREETRYL.

To note about this clonotype: One junction end does not reproduce the germline sequence, and a read error may be involved. This rearrangement joins TRBV11-3 to TRBJ2-1; possible D gene TRBD1, 8 bases. CDR1 and CDR2 (germline): SGHNT, YENEEA. The CDR3 is 15 amino acids. For the CDR3, the DNA is TGTGCCAGCAGCCGACTAACAGGGGGGGGGTATGAGCAATACTTC. Its translation: CASSRLTGGGYEQYF.

This chain uses TRBV11-2 with TRBJ1-2, with 9 bases aligning to TRBD1. V lost 1 base, J lost 7 bases, and 7 bases stayed unmatched. Germline CDR1 is SGHAT and CDR2 is FQNNGV. The CDR3 consists of 15 residues. The CDR3 sequence is CASSLVGTGRSGYTF. The CDR3 DNA reads TGTGCCAGCAGCTTAGTCGGGACAGGGAGGAGTGGCTACACCTTC. Full variable domain (missing parts from reference TRBV11-2 and TRBJ1-2): EAGVAQSPRYKIIEKRQSVAFWCNPISGHATLYWYQQILGQGPKLLIQFQNNGVVDDSQLPKDRFSAERLKGVDSTLKIQPAKLEDSAVYLCASSLVGTGRSGYTFGSGTRLTVV.

This clonotype occurred once. The final CDR3 position lacks the conserved phenylalanine or tryptophan, pointing to a likely read error. The DNA is left out, because the CDR3 cannot be placed on it with certainty; the CDR3 is given as TCRdb lists it. V and J are TRBV6-1 and TRBJ1-2. Per the germline V gene, CDR1 is MNHNS and CDR2 is SASEGT. The length of the CDR3 is 18 amino acids, counting both ends. The CDR3 loop is CVSSERFLVLRSNYGYTS.

With respect to this clonotype: Relative to the germline gene, one junction end is altered; a read error may explain this. V is TRBV7-8 and J is TRBJ2-2; 12 bases line up with TRBD2. CDR1 and CDR2 (germline): SGHVS, FQNEAQ. The CDR3 is 18 amino acids. The CDR3: CVSSSFRLAGDDTGGLFF. The CDR3 DNA follows: TGTGTCAGCAGCTCCTTTAGACTAGCGGGAGACGACACCGGGGGGCTGTTTTTT.

This clonotype was counted ten times or more. The CDR3 sequence: CASSPYTGIGASYEQYF. In DNA, the CDR3 is TGTGCCAGCAGCCCCTACACCGGGATAGGGGCCTCCTACGAGCAGTACTTC. The chain is built from TRBV11-2 and TRBJ2-7; the D gene could be TRBD1 or TRBD2 (5 bases each). The CDR3 has 17 amino acids. Germline V lookup: CDR1 SGHAT, CDR2 FQNNGV. V was pared by 5 bases and J by 0 bases, with 20 bases between.

This clonotype has a handful of counts. At one boundary the junction diverges from the germline segment, which might be a read error. The rearrangement joins TRBV30 to TRBJ2-1; 12 bases line up with TRBD2. Germline CDR1 reads GTSNPN; CDR2 reads SVGIG (reference sequence). The CDR3 loop spans 16 amino acids. The CDR3 is CAWSRGETSGRNGQFF. CDR3 sequence (DNA): TGTGCCTGGAGCCGAGGGGAGACTAGCGGGAGAAATGGGCAGTTCTTC.

With regard to this clonotype: A read error may produce the germline difference seen at one junction end. The chain is built from TRBV6-5 and TRBJ1-6; D ambiguous. CDR1 and CDR2 (germline): MNHEY, SVGAGI. The CDR3 extends over 16 amino acids. CDR3 sequence: CASSKQSAIYNSPIHF. CDR3 DNA sequence: TGCGCCAGCAGTAAACAGTCAGCCATATATAATTCACCCATCCACTTT.

As DNA, the CDR3 is TGTGCCAGCAGCCAGGCGGCGGAGACAGACTACGAGCAGTACGTC. It codes for CASSQAAETDYEQYV. The genes are TRBV14 and TRBJ2-7; D perhaps matches TRBD1 (5 bases). V dropped 3 bases and J dropped 3 bases, with 15 bases sitting between them. From germline, CDR1 is SGHDN and CDR2 FVKESK. This CDR3 has 15 residues.

Comment on this clonotype: The junction and the germline gene differ at one end; a read error may be behind it. The chain is built from TRBV30 and TRBJ1-1; no clear D gene. The CDR3 runs 13 residues. Germline CDR1 GTSNPN, CDR2 SVGIG (reference sequence). CDR3 nucleotide sequence: TGTGCCTGGAACTTCCAAGGAGGCCCTGAAGCCTTCTTT. Translated: CAWNFQGGPEAFF.

V is TRBV6-5 and J is TRBJ1-5; D remains ambiguous. Germline values: CDR1 MNHEY, CDR2 SVGAGI. Trimming pared 7 bases from V and 7 bases from J, leaving 23 bases between. This CDR3 contains 16 residues. The CDR3 spells CASTSVRGIRLQPQHF. The CDR3 DNA reads TGTGCCAGCACTTCGGTGCGGGGAATCCGATTACAGCCCCAGCATTTT.